This T cell receptor beta chain was captured in a study of human T cells and chemical hapten exposure. Across the whole study: Throughout a study of roughly 24 weeks, patients underwent weekly scalp administration of diphenylcyclopropenone doses. TCR yield per sample varied, mainly due to pooled library volumes.

TCRdb reprocessed the RACE reads with MiXCR, giving one entry per CDR3 protein. The sample has tens of thousands of distinct CDR3 sequences; approximately 8.6% are singletons. V was clipped by 0 bases and J by 0 bases, with 7 bases between them. Germline CDR1 is MNHNY and CDR2 is SVGAGI (reference sequence). The CDR3 spans 15 residues. The table lists this clonotype with a few counts. This sample's time point: patch test 1, 2 weeks after DPC sensitization. Treatment noted: therapeutic diphenylcyclopropenone sensitization with weekly scalp DPC. Each donor was an alopecia patient between 18 and 70 years of age who qualified for DPC. Whole blood, unfractionated, served as the material for total RNA extraction.

The receptor comes from a woman in her forties with alopecia areata. Some clones in this sample may be carry-over from other donors' samples. The specimen comprised whole blood, sampled in connection with sensitization to the hapten diphenylcyclopropenone (DPC). The chain has TRBV6-6 and TRBJ2-3; no definite D call. CDR3 nucleotides: TGTGCCAGCAGTTACTCCCATTCTAGCACAGATACGCAGTATTTT. Encoded protein: CASSYSHSSTDTQYF.